Shown below are 32 T cell receptor beta chains from a single sample sequenced in a study of OX40 agonist ivuxolimab in advanced cancers. Some clones are missing from TCRdb's copy, which holds only in-frame ones; the method was immunoSEQ multiplex PCR. The sample consists of about 34,000 clones, around 90% of them appearing once. Sequencing was performed on CD4+ or CD8+ T cells sorted from blood, taken in a trial of the OX40 agonist ivuxolimab. Source of these receptors: an adult with an advanced solid tumor such as melanoma, head and neck, liver or kidney cancer.

This rearrangement joins TRBV18 to TRBJ2-6; 12 nucleotides match TRBD1. CDR1 and CDR2 (germline): KGHSH, LQKENI. The V gene end was trimmed by 1 base and the J gene end by 3 bases; junction bases not matched to a gene: 7. The CDR3 totals 19 residues. CDR3 bases: TGTGCCAGCTCACCACTGGGACAGGGGGCTTTTTATGGGGCCAACGTCCTGACTTTC. Translation: CASSPLGQGAFYGANVLTF. The whole variable domain, remainder taken from reference TRBV18 and TRBJ2-6, is NAGVMQNPRHLVRRRGQEARLRCSPMKGHSHVYWYRQLPEEGLKFMVYLQKENIIDESGMPKERFSAEFPKEGPSILRIQQVVRGDSAAYFCASSPLGQGAFYGANVLTFGAGSRLTVL.

CDR3 coding DNA: TGTGCCAGCAGCATTCCACTAGGGGATGGAGAGACCCAGTACTTC. This codes for CASSIPLGDGETQYF. This chain links TRBV5-4 with TRBJ2-5; either TRBD1 or TRBD2 may supply D (5 bases each). Germline-derived CDR1 and CDR2 are SGHNT and YYREEE (reference sequence). Trimming stripped 4 bases from V and 4 bases from J, with 17 bases between. The length of the CDR3 is 15 residues.

This chain connects TRBV19 to TRBJ2-5; no clear D gene. CDR3 size: 12 residues. Germline CDR1 is LNHDA and CDR2 is SQIVND (reference sequence). Trimming left V 0 bases short and J 5 bases short, with 4 bases between. In nucleotides, the CDR3 is TGTGCCAGTAGTATAGACAGGGAGACCCAGTACTTC. It encodes CASSIDRETQYF.

The rearrangement uses TRBV2 and TRBJ1-1; 8 nucleotides match TRBD1. The CDR3 covers 15 residues. Germline V gene data show CDR1 as SNHLY and CDR2 as FYNNEI. J was trimmed by 6 bases and V by 2 bases; bases with no gene match: 8. The CDR3 nucleotides are TGTGCCAGCAGTGAATTTAGGACAGGGTTCGCTGAAGCTTTCTTT. Its translation: CASSEFRTGFAEAFF.

This chain connects TRBV27 to TRBJ2-3, with D possibly matching TRBD1 (6 bases). CDR1 and CDR2 (germline): MNHEY, SMNVEV (reference sequence). The V end lost 2 bases, the J end lost 8 bases, and 17 bases lay between the germline ends. The CDR3 has 15 residues. CDR3 sequence (DNA): TGTGCCAGCAGTTTAGACAGGATTGATCGGGGTACGCAGTATTTT. Its protein is CASSLDRIDRGTQYF.

The rearrangement joins TRBV4-2 to TRBJ1-1; the D is unclear. Trimming shortened V by 0 bases and J by 11 bases, and 7 bases separated the two germline ends. This CDR3 contains 11 residues. Germline V gene lookup returns CDR1 LGHNA and CDR2 YNFKEQ. CDR3 sequence: CASSQESSAFF. DNA for the CDR3: TGTGCCAGCAGCCAAGAGTCGTCGGCTTTCTTT.

This clone has just a few counts. V is TRBV2 and J is TRBJ1-5, with D maybe TRBD1 (5 bases). Trimming pared 1 base from V and 4 bases from J, leaving 11 bases between. CDR1 is SNHLY and CDR2 is FYNNEI in the germline V gene. This CDR3 has 15 residues. In DNA form, the CDR3 reads TGTGCCAGCAGTGAAGGTGGGGCAGGGAATCAGCCCCAGCATTTT. Translating gives CASSEGGAGNQPQHF.

The gene calls are TRBV7-9 and TRBJ1-3, with D unclear. The V end was cut by 6 bases, the J end by 2 bases, with 14 bases between. CDR1 and CDR2 (germline): SEHNR, FQNEAQ (reference sequence). The CDR3 contains 15 residues. CDR3 residues: CASSQRVGTGNTIYF. Written as DNA, the CDR3 is TGTGCCAGCAGTCAACGCGTCGGTACTGGAAACACCATATATTTT.

The V call is TRBV28, the J call TRBJ2-7, with 8 bases identical to TRBD2. J gave up 2 bases and V 8 bases, and 5 bases lay outside the gene matches. The CDR3 consists of 13 residues. Germline V gives CDR1 MDHEN, CDR2 SYDVKM. CDR3 protein: CASFGTRPYEQYF. CDR3 DNA: TGTGCCAGCTTCGGGACTAGACCCTACGAGCAGTACTTC.

J is TRBJ1-1 and V is TRBV7-9; D unclear. V lost 1 base to trimming and J lost 1 base, with 7 bases between them. Germline V lookup: CDR1 SEHNR, CDR2 FQNEAQ (reference sequence). The CDR3 totals 14 residues. CDR3 sequence reads: CASSLGGRNTEAFF. CDR3 coding DNA: TGTGCCAGCAGCTTAGGTGGCAGGAACACTGAAGCTTTCTTT. The complete variable domain, with remaining parts taken from reference TRBV7-9 and TRBJ1-1, reads DTGVSQNPRHKITKRGQNVTFRCDPISEHNRLYWYRQTLGQGPEFLTYFQNEAQLEKSRLLSDRFSAERPKGSFSTLEIQRTEQGDSAMYLCASSLGGRNTEAFFGQGTRLTVV.

The rearrangement links TRBV7-6 to TRBJ1-2; 9 bases map to TRBD1. Germline V gives CDR1 SGHVS, CDR2 FNYEAQ. The CDR3 has 13 amino acids. V shed 5 bases, J shed 4 bases, and the junction held 2 bases outside the gene matches. This chain's CDR3 is CASSPDRGYGYTF. The CDR3 coding sequence is TGTGCCAGCAGCCCGGACAGGGGCTATGGCTACACCTTC.

The gene calls are TRBV5-5 and TRBJ2-7, with D uncertain. The CDR3 extends over 13 amino acids. V lost 1 base and J lost 4, with 9 bases in between. The germline V gene encodes CDR1 SGHKS and CDR2 YYEKEE (reference sequence). The CDR3 DNA reads as TGTGCCAGCAGCTTGCTCTCAACATACGAGCAGTACTTC. Protein: CASSLLSTYEQYF.

This chain links TRBV6-5 with TRBJ2-7; D not resolved. From germline, CDR1 is MNHEY and CDR2 SVGAGI. V lost 5 bases and J lost 0, with 14 bases in between. The CDR3 contains 15 residues. This CDR3 is CASSPSFSSSYEQYF. CDR3 nucleotide sequence: TGTGCCAGCAGTCCCTCATTTTCTAGCTCCTACGAGCAGTACTTC.

This clone appeared once. The J gene is TRBJ2-1, the V gene TRBV19, with D perhaps TRBD2 (5 bases). Germline V gives CDR1 LNHDA, CDR2 SQIVND (reference sequence). Deletions cut 3 bases from V and 2 bases from J, with 11 bases between. CDR3 length: 15 residues. In DNA form, the CDR3 reads TGTGCCAGTAGTATTGACGGGATCCCCTACAATGAGCAGTTCTTC. Translated: CASSIDGIPYNEQFF.

This clone was seen a few times. This chain uses TRBV11-2 with TRBJ1-2; D is perhaps TRBD1 (5 bases). The ends were cut back, 3 bases at V and 8 bases at J, with 16 bases in the middle. The CDR3 sequence is 14 residues long. Germline V gene sequence: CDR1 SGHAT, CDR2 FQNNGV. The CDR3 region has the DNA TGTGCCAGCAGCTTGGGTTCGAGGGGCCGGGGCTACACCTTC. Its translation: CASSLGSRGRGYTF.

The rearrangement uses TRBV19 and TRBJ1-2; D not certain. This CDR3 has 17 residues. CDR1 is LNHDA, CDR2 SQIVND, per germline (reference sequence). The V gene lost 4 bases and the J gene lost 0 bases, with 18 bases spanning the gap. The CDR3 here is CASSSMTPIEANYGYTF. The CDR3 nucleotides read TGTGCCAGTAGTAGTATGACTCCTATCGAGGCTAACTATGGCTACACCTTC.

The V and J genes are TRBV6-1 and TRBJ1-2; 9 positions match TRBD1. V lost 2 bases, J lost 4 bases, and 5 bases stayed unmatched. The CDR3 has 15 amino acids. The germline CDR1 and CDR2 sequences are MNHNS and SASEGT. CDR3: CASSESGTGIYGYTF. CDR3 sequence (DNA): TGTGCCAGCAGTGAATCCGGGACAGGGATCTATGGCTACACCTTC.

The rearrangement uses TRBV19 and TRBJ2-1; 10 bases are shared with TRBD2. Germline CDR1 is LNHDA and CDR2 is SQIVND (reference sequence). The CDR3 is made up of 15 amino acids. The junction had 8 bases not matched to a gene; V was cut back by 3 bases and J by 9 bases. CDR3: CASSIEREGRGEQFF. In DNA form, the CDR3 reads TGTGCCAGTAGTATCGAGCGGGAGGGCCGCGGTGAGCAGTTCTTC.

A word on this clone: The junction shows a germline mismatch at one end, possibly a read error. The V gene is TRBV6-1, the J gene TRBJ1-4, with D unclear. The CDR3 runs to 14 residues. CDR1 MNHNS and CDR2 SASEGT come from the germline V gene. CDR3 in DNA: TGTGCCAGCAGCCGAGAGAGGCCTAAAGAAAAACTGTTTTTT. This sequence encodes CASSRERPKEKLFF.

The V gene is TRBV27, the J gene TRBJ2-3, with a weak D call TRBD1 (5 bases). This CDR3 is built from 16 residues. V shed 5 bases and J shed 4 bases, with 19 bases lying between them. Germline V lookup: CDR1 MNHEY, CDR2 SMNVEV (reference sequence). The CDR3 DNA reads TGTGCCAGCAGTCTTTTCGGCAGGGTGGGTTCAGATACGCAGTATTTT. Its protein product is CASSLFGRVGSDTQYF.

This clone showed up just once. In DNA form, the CDR3 reads TGTGCCAGCAGCAAAATTGGACAGGGAGGGGATGGCTACACCTTC. Translated, it gives CASSKIGQGGDGYTF. V gene TRBV5-5 combines with J gene TRBJ1-2, with 8 positions matching TRBD1. The CDR3 runs 15 residues. V lost 4 bases to trimming and J lost 6 bases; unmatched junction nucleotides: 11. The germline CDR1 and CDR2 sequences are SGHKS and YYEKEE (reference sequence). Full variable domain (remainder filled in from reference TRBV5-5 and TRBJ1-2): DAGVTQSPTHLIKTRGQQVTLRCSPISGHKSVSWYQQVLGQGPQFIFQYYEKEERGRGNFPDRFSARQFPNYSSELNVNALLLGDSALYLCASSKIGQGGDGYTFGSGTRLTVV.

CDR3 in amino acids: CASRAGTGDNQPQHF. The CDR3 region has the DNA TGTGCCAGCCGAGCCGGGACAGGGGACAATCAGCCCCAGCATTTT. The chain uses TRBV2 and TRBJ1-5, with 10 bases aligning to TRBD1. Germline assignment: CDR1 SNHLY and CDR2 FYNNEI. The CDR3 covers 15 residues. V shed 8 bases and J 3 bases; nucleotides not matched to a gene: 7.

V and J are TRBV28 and TRBJ1-4; D is ambiguous. CDR1 and CDR2 from the germline V gene are MDHEN and SYDVKM. Trimming took off 6 bases at V and 0 bases at J, with 8 bases between the two ends. The CDR3 contains 14 residues. The CDR3 loop reads CASSTPATNEKLFF. CDR3 nucleotide sequence: TGTGCCAGCAGCACTCCCGCAACTAATGAAAAACTGTTTTTT.

This sequence joins TRBV7-2 and TRBJ1-6, with TRBD1 identical over 8 bases. This CDR3 is 15 amino acids long. The trim removed 1 base at V and 7 bases at J, leaving 3 bases unmatched. Germline-derived CDR1 and CDR2 are SGHTA and FQGNSA. CDR3 loop: CASSLGRQGNSPLHF. The DNA of the CDR3 is TGTGCCAGCAGCTTAGGCAGACAGGGGAATTCACCCCTCCACTTT.

The gene calls are TRBV6-5 and TRBJ1-2; D not certain. The V end lost 2 bases, the J end lost 7 bases, and 14 bases lay between the germline ends. The CDR3 is 14 amino acids. Germline-derived CDR1 and CDR2 are MNHEY and SVGAGI. DNA of the CDR3: TGTGCCAGCAGTTACGGGCACCCTCCGGGTGGCTACACCTTC. Encoded protein: CASSYGHPPGGYTF.

This rearrangement joins TRBV19 to TRBJ1-5; D not certain. Germline-derived CDR1 and CDR2 are LNHDA and SQIVND (reference sequence). Trimming pared 5 bases from V and 12 bases from J, leaving 17 bases between. The CDR3 sequence is 13 residues long. Here the CDR3 DNA reads TGTGCCAGTAGTGAAGGGAACGGCGTTAGCCAGCATTTT. Translated: CASSEGNGVSQHF.

This rearrangement joins TRBV18 to TRBJ1-6; D is possibly TRBD1 (5 bases). With 4 bases removed from V and 7 bases from J, the gap between germline ends came to 11 bases. The CDR3 has 14 amino acids. Germline V CDR1 and CDR2: KGHSH, LQKENI. The CDR3 sequence: CASSLRDQNSPLHF. The CDR3 nucleotides read TGTGCCAGCTCACTACGGGACCAAAATTCACCCCTCCACTTT.

The chain employs TRBV5-6 and TRBJ2-3; 9 bases are shared with TRBD2. Germline-derived CDR1 and CDR2 are SGHDT and YYEEEE. The length of the CDR3 is 14 residues. Unmatched junction bases numbered 5, after V lost 1 base and J lost 8 bases. CDR3 DNA: TGTGCCAGCAGCTTGTTAGCGGGGGAGGGTACGCAGTATTTT. Its protein is CASSLLAGEGTQYF.

This rearrangement joins TRBV7-3 to TRBJ2-1; 9 bases fit TRBD2. The CDR3 is made up of 15 amino acids. CDR1 and CDR2 (germline): SGHTA, FQGTGA. V was clipped by 5 bases and J by 1 base; unmatched bases: 3. Here the CDR3 reads CASSPSGDSYNEQFF. The DNA of the CDR3 is TGTGCCAGCAGCCCTAGCGGGGATTCCTACAATGAGCAGTTCTTC.

The V call is TRBV28, the J call TRBJ2-1, with D possibly being TRBD1 or TRBD2 (5 bases each). This CDR3 has 14 residues. V lost 5 bases to trimming and J lost 9 bases, with 17 bases between them. Germline V gene lookup returns CDR1 MDHEN and CDR2 SYDVKM. CDR3 in amino acids: CASSAEDGAGEQFF. The DNA for the CDR3 is TGTGCCAGCAGTGCCGAGGACGGGGCAGGTGAGCAGTTCTTC. Supplemented by reference TRBV28 and TRBJ2-1, the full variable domain reads DVKVTQSSRYLVKRTGEKVFLECVQDMDHENMFWYRQDPGLGLRLIYFSYDVKMKEKGDIPEGYSVSREKKERFSLILESASTNQTSMYLCASSAEDGAGEQFFGPGTRLTVL.

The V gene is TRBV14, the J gene TRBJ2-3; TRBD2 matches at 12 bases. Germline CDR1 and CDR2: SGHDN and FVKESK. With 1 base clipped from V and 4 bases from J, the junction kept 6 bases outside the gene matches. The CDR3 runs 17 residues. This chain's CDR3 is CASSQGLAGAFSDTQYF. CDR3 nucleotide sequence: TGTGCCAGCAGCCAAGGACTAGCGGGGGCCTTCTCAGATACGCAGTATTTT.

As for this clone: Within the sample, other DNA sequences also encode this same CDR3. This chain joins TRBV29-1 and TRBJ2-2, with 9 nucleotides matching TRBD1. The V gene end was trimmed by 6 bases and the J gene end by 5 bases; junction bases not matched to a gene: 7. CDR3 length equals 14 residues. From germline, CDR1 is SQVTM and CDR2 ANQGSEA. CDR3 DNA sequence: TGCAGCGTGTCCGTGGGACAGGGAACCGGGGAGCTGTTTTTT. Protein: CSVSVGQGTGELFF.